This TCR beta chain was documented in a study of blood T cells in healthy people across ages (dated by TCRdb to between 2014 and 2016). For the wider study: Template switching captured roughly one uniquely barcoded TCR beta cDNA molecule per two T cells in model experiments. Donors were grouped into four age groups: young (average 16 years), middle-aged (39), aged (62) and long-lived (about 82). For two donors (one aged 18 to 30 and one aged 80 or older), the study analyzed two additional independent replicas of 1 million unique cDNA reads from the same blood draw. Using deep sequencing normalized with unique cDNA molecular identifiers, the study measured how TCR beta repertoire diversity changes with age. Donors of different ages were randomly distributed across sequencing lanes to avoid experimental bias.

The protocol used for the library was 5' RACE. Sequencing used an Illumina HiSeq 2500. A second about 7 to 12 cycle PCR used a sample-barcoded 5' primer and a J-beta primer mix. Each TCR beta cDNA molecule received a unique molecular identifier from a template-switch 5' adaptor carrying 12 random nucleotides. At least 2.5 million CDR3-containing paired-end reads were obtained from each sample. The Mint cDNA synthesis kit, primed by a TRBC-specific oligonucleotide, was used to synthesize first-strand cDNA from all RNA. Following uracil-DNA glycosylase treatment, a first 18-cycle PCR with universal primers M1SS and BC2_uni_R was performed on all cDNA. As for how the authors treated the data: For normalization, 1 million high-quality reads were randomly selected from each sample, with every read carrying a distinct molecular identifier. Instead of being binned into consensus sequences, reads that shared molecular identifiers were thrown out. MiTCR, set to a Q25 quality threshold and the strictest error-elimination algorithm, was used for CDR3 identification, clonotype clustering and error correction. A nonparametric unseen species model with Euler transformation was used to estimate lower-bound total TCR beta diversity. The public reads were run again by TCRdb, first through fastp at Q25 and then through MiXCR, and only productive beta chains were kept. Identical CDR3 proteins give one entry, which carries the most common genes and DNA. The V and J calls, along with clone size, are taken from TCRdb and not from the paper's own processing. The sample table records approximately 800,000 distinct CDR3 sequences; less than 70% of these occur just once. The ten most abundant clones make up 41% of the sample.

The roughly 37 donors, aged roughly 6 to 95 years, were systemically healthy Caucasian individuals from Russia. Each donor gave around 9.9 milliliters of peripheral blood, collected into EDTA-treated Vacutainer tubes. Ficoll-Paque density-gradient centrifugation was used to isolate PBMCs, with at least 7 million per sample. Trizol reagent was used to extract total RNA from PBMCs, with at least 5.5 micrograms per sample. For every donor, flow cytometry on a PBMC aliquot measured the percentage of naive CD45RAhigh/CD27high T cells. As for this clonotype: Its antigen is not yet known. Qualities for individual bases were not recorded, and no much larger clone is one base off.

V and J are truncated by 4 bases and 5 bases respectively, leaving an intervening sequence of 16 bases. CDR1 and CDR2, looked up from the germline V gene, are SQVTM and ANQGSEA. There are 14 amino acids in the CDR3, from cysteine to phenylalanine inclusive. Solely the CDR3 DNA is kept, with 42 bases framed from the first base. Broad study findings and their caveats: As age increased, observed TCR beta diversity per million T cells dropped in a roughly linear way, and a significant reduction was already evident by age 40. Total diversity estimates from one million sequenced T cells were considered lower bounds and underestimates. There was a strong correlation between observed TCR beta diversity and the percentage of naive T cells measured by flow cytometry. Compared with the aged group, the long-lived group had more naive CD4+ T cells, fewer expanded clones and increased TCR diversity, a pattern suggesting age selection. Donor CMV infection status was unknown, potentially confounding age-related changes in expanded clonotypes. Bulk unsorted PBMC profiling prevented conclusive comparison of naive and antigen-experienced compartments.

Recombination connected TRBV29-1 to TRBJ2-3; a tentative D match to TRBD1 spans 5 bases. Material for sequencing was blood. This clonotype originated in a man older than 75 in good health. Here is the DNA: TGCAGCGTTGCCCTAGGGCAGGGTGGAGATACGCAGTATTTT. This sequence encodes CSVALGQGGDTQYF.